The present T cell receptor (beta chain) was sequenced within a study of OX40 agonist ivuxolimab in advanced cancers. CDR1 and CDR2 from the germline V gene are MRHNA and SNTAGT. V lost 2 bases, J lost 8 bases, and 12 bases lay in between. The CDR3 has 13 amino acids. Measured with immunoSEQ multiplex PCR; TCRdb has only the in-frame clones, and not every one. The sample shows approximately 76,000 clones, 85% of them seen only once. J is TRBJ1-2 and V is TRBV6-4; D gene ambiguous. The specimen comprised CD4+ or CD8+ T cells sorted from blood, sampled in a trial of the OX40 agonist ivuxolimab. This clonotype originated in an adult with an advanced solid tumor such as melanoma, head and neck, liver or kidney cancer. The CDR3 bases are TGTGCCAGCAGTGACGATACAGCCGGCGGCTACACCTTC. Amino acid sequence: CASSDDTAGGYTF.